The next 21 T cell receptor beta chains were all read from a single sample in a study of blood T cells in healthy people across ages. The use of a sample-barcoded 5' primer and a J-beta primer mix characterized a second PCR of roughly 6 to 11 cycles. From the 5' RACE reads, TCRdb called clonotypes with MiXCR, one entry per CDR3 protein. This table has about 970,000 distinct CDR3 sequences, roughly 47% appearing once. What was sequenced was blood. The source is a woman between 55 and 75 years old in good health.

The V and J genes are TRBV28 and TRBJ1-2; 8 positions agree with TRBD1. Looked up from germline, CDR1 is MDHEN and CDR2 is SYDVKM. V dropped 5 bases and J dropped 7; count of bases not matched to a gene: 6. The CDR3 is 13 amino acids. The CDR3 coding sequence is TGTGCCAGCAGTGAGCCAGGGGGCTTTGGCTACACCTTC. Protein sequence: CASSEPGGFGYTF.

This clonotype was seen a few times. The rearrangement links TRBV7-3 to TRBJ2-1; D is uncertain. Germline CDR1 and CDR2: SGHTA and FQGTGA. This CDR3 comprises 13 residues. Trimming removed 5 bases from V and 1 base from J, with 6 bases in between. This CDR3 reads CASSHNSYNEQFF. Written as DNA, the CDR3 is TGTGCCAGCAGCCATAATTCCTACAATGAGCAGTTCTTC.

The V gene is TRBV28, the J gene TRBJ2-7; no clear D gene. CDR1 and CDR2 (germline): MDHEN, SYDVKM. The CDR3 is made up of 11 amino acids. Trimming took 3 bases from V and 6 from J, leaving 6 bases between them. This CDR3 reads CASSFPSEQYF. CDR3 nucleotide sequence: TGTGCCAGCAGTTTCCCCTCCGAGCAGTACTTC.

In regard to this clonotype: Its ends do not fully match the called genes, so a read error is possible. The chain employs TRBV24-1 and TRBJ2-5, with D uncertain. The germline CDR1 and CDR2 sequences are KGHDR and SFDVKD. The CDR3 is 11 amino acids. CDR3 sequence reads: CAASDGEEQYF. For the CDR3, the DNA is TGTGCCGCCAGTGATGGTGAGGAGCAGTACTTC.

In nucleotides, the CDR3 is TGTGCCAGCAGTCCCCTCCCGGGACAGGGACCGAACACTGAAGCTTTCTTT. Protein product: CASSPLPGQGPNTEAFF. The chain employs TRBV6-2 or TRBV6-3 and TRBJ1-1; 9 nucleotides line up with TRBD1. Germline V gene lookup returns CDR1 MNHEY and CDR2 SVGEGT. The CDR3 covers 17 residues. V shed 5 bases and J 1 base; nucleotides not matched to a gene: 11.

The V call is TRBV28, the J call TRBJ1-2, with TRBD1 as a possible D gene (5 bases). There are 13 residues in the CDR3. Trimming left V 11 bases short and J 4 bases short, with 17 bases between. The germline V gene has CDR1 MDHEN and CDR2 SYDVKM. CDR3 in amino acids: CASRGGTFYGYTF. The DNA for the CDR3 is TGTGCCTCACGGGGGGGAACTTTCTATGGCTACACCTTC.

The gene calls are TRBV10-3 and TRBJ1-5; possibly TRBD1 for D (6 bases). The CDR3 is 15 residues long. The V end was cut by 2 bases, the J end by 7 bases, with 15 bases between. CDR1 ENHRY and CDR2 SYGVKD come from the germline V gene. CDR3 coding DNA: TGTGCCATCAGTGAGACCTCGGGGGCCGGGCAGCCCCAGCATTTT. Its protein is CAISETSGAGQPQHF.

The chain links TRBV7-2 to TRBJ2-1; no firm D call. CDR1 is SGHTA, CDR2 FQGNSA, per germline. This CDR3 is built from 14 residues. Trimming shortened V by 5 bases and J by 6 bases, and 14 bases separated the two germline ends. The CDR3 protein is CASSPLGCLNEQFF. DNA of the CDR3: TGTGCCAGCAGCCCCCTGGGGTGCCTCAATGAGCAGTTCTTC.

The J gene is TRBJ2-5, the V gene TRBV4-1; 7 nucleotides agree with TRBD2. The CDR3 spans 17 residues. Germline trimming cut 7 bases from V and 4 bases from J; bases unmatched to any gene: 18. Looked up from germline, CDR1 is MGHRA and CDR2 is YSYEKL. The CDR3 loop reads CASTVLARQQQTETQYF. The CDR3 nucleotides are TGCGCCAGCACTGTACTAGCGAGGCAGCAACAGACAGAGACCCAGTACTTC.

This chain joins TRBV29-1 and TRBJ2-3; D not resolved. The CDR3 consists of 13 residues. With 4 bases removed from V and 4 bases from J, the gap between germline ends came to 12 bases. Germline loops: CDR1 SQVTM, CDR2 ANQGSEA. As DNA, the CDR3 is TGCAGCGTTGGGATAAGGTCCTCAGATACGCAGTATTTT. It specifies CSVGIRSSDTQYF.

This clonotype was recorded a few times. This rearrangement joins TRBV3-1 to TRBJ2-7, with 10 bases that match TRBD1. Germline V CDR1 and CDR2: LGHDT, YNNKEL (reference sequence). There are 15 residues in the CDR3. V lost 1 base, J lost 6 bases, and 6 bases stayed unmatched. This chain's CDR3 is CASSQAGTGDSEQYF. The CDR3 coding sequence is TGTGCCAGCAGCCAAGCCGGGACAGGGGATAGCGAGCAGTACTTC.

This clonotype was counted between two and nine times. The V call is TRBV7-2, the J call TRBJ2-5; D might be TRBD2 (6 bases). Germline CDR1 reads SGHTA; CDR2 reads FQGNSA. The CDR3 has 17 amino acids. V shed 3 bases and J shed 1 base, with 18 bases lying between them. The CDR3 loop reads CASSLLGSSSPQETQYF. The CDR3 region has the DNA TGTGCCAGCAGCTTGCTCGGGAGCAGCTCACCCCAAGAGACCCAGTACTTC.

Comments on this clonotype: A read error may explain this, as a much larger clone is one base away. The chain is built from TRBV20-1 and TRBJ2-7, with 7 bases that match TRBD2. Germline V gene sequence: CDR1 DFQATT, CDR2 SNEGSKA (reference sequence). The V and J ends lost 1 base and 6 bases, in that order; junction bases with no gene match: 18. The CDR3 loop spans 17 amino acids. This CDR3 is CSARVMLAVTHTCEQYF. CDR3 in DNA: TGCAGTGCTAGAGTAATGCTAGCGGTTACCCACACCTGCGAGCAGTACTTC.

This clonotype turned up a few times. This chain uses TRBV20-1 with TRBJ1-6; D ambiguous. The germline V gene has CDR1 DFQATT and CDR2 SNEGSKA (reference sequence). V was trimmed by 4 bases and J by 6 bases, leaving 10 bases between them. This CDR3 has 13 residues. As DNA, the CDR3 is TGCAGTGCTATAGGACGGCTTAATTCACCCCTCCACTTT. Protein product: CSAIGRLNSPLHF.

This rearrangement joins TRBV29-1 to TRBJ2-5, with 7 positions matching TRBD2. The ends lost 4 bases at V and 0 bases at J; junction bases unmatched: 8. Germline CDR1 SQVTM, CDR2 ANQGSEA. The CDR3 length is 15 residues. CDR3 loop: CSVAPQGGYQETQYF. The CDR3 nucleotides read TGCAGCGTTGCACCCCAGGGAGGGTACCAAGAGACCCAGTACTTC.

Here the CDR3 reads CSANKAGEFGETQYF. CDR3 coding DNA: TGCAGTGCCAACAAGGCGGGGGAGTTCGGGGAGACCCAGTACTTC. This sequence joins TRBV20-1 and TRBJ2-5; TRBD2 aligns across 7 bases. Per germline, CDR1 DFQATT and CDR2 SNEGSKA (reference sequence). Trimming took 6 bases from V and 5 from J; bases not matched to a gene: 15. The CDR3 consists of 15 residues.

This clonotype was observed a handful of times. The rearrangement joins TRBV4-3 to TRBJ2-3; tentative D call: TRBD1 (6 bases). Germline V gene data show CDR1 as LGHNA and CDR2 as YSLEER. V lost 3 bases, J lost 1 base, and 17 bases lay in between. The CDR3 loop spans 17 amino acids. The CDR3 DNA reads as TGCGCCAGCAGCCAGAGTCTGACAGGCGGAGGCACAGATACGCAGTATTTT. It translates to CASSQSLTGGGTDTQYF.

This rearrangement joins TRBV4-1 to TRBJ2-5; TRBD1 agrees at 7 bases. CDR3 size: 16 residues. Unmatched junction bases numbered 12, after V lost 4 bases and J lost 4 bases. Germline lookup yields CDR1 MGHRA and CDR2 YSYEKL. The CDR3 coding sequence is TGCGCCAGCAGCCCAACCCCGGGACAGTCATTAGAGACCCAGTACTTC. Amino acid sequence: CASSPTPGQSLETQYF.

This chain uses TRBV7-3 with TRBJ2-7; D is ambiguous. The CDR3 is 12 amino acids. With 4 bases removed from V and 6 bases from J, the gap between germline ends came to 10 bases. The germline V gene encodes CDR1 SGHTA and CDR2 FQGTGA. CDR3 bases: TGTGCCAGCAGCTCCCTAGTAGGCGAGCAGTACTTC. It encodes CASSSLVGEQYF.

The chain links TRBV27 to TRBJ2-1; TRBD2 is a possible D gene (6 bases). Germline CDR1 is MNHEY and CDR2 is SMNVEV (reference sequence). Deletions cut 7 bases from V and 5 bases from J, with 18 bases between. The CDR3 extends over 15 amino acids. In nucleotides, the CDR3 is TGTGCCAGCAAACGGGAGCAGCGAGCGCACAATGAGCAGTTCTTC. Amino acid sequence: CASKREQRAHNEQFF.

This chain links TRBV6-6 with TRBJ2-3; the match to TRBD2 covers 8 bases. This CDR3 region has 17 residues. V was pared by 6 bases and J by 2 bases, with 13 bases of the junction left unmatched. CDR1 and CDR2 (germline): MNHNY, SVGAGI (reference sequence). The CDR3 coding sequence is TGTGCCAGCAGACGCGGACAAGCGGGGGTCACCACAGATACGCAGTATTTT. This gives the protein CASRRGQAGVTTDTQYF.